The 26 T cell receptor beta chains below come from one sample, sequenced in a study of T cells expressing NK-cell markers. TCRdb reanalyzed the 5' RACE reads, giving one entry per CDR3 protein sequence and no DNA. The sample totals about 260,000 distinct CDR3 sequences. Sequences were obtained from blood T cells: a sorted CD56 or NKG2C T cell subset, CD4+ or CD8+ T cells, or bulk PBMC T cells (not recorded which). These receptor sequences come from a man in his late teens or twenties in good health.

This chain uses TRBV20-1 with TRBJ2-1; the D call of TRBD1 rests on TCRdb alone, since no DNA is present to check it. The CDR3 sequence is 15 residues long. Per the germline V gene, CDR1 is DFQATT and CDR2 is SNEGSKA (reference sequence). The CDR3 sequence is CSADARGARLNEQFF.

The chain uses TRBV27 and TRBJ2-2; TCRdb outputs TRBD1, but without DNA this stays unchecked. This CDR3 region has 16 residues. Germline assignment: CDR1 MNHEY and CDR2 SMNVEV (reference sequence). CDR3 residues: CASSPRQGAGTGELFF.

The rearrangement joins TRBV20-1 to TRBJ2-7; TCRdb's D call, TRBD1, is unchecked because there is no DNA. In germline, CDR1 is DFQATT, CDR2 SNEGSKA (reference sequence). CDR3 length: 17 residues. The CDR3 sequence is CSARDESSAHSKYEQYF.

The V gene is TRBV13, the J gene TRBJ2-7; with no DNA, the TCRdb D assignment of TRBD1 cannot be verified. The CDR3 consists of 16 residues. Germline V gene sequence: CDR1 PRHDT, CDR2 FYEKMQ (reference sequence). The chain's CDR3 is CASSLGGGGGDYEQYF. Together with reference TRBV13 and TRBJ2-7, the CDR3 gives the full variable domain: AAGVIQSPRHLIKEKRETATLKCYPIPRHDTVYWYQQGPGQDPQFLISFYEKMQSDKGSIPDRFSAQQFSDYHSELNMSSLELGDSALYFCASSLGGGGGDYEQYFGPGTRLTVT.

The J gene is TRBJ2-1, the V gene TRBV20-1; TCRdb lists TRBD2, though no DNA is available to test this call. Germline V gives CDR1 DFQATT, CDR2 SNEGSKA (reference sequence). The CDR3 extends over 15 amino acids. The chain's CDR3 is CSASMGLAYYNEQFF.

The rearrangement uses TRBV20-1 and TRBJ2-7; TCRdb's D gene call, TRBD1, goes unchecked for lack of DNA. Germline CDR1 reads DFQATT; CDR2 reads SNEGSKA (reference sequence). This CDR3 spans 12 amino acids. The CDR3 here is CSARDRAHEQYF.

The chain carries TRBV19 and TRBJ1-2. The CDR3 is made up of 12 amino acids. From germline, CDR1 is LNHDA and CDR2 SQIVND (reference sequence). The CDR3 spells CASSILGAGYTF. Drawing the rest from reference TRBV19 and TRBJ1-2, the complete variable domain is DGGITQSPKYLFRKEGQNVTLSCEQNLNHDAMYWYRQDPGQGLRLIYYSQIVNDFQKGDIAEGYSVSREKKESFPLTVTSAQKNPTAFYLCASSILGAGYTFGSGTRLTVV.

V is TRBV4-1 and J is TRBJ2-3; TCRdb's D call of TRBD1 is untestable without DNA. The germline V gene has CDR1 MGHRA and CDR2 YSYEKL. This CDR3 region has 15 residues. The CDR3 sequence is CASSQGQGATDTQYF.

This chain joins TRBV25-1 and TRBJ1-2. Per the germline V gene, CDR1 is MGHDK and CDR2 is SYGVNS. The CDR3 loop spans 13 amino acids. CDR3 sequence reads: CATQRGTSYGYTF.

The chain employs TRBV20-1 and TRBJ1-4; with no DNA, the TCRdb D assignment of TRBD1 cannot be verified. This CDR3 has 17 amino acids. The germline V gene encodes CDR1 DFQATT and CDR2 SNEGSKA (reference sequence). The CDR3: CSAKRQGPIESVGKLFF.

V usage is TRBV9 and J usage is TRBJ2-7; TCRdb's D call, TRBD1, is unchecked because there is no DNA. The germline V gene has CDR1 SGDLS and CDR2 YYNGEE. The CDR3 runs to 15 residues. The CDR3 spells CASSSGGTGFYEQYF. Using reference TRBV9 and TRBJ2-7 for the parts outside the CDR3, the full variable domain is DSGVTQTPKHLITATGQRVTLRCSPRSGDLSVYWYQQSLDQGLQFLIQYYNGEERAKGNILERFSAQQFPDLHSELNLSSLELGDSALYFCASSSGGTGFYEQYFGPGTRLTVT.

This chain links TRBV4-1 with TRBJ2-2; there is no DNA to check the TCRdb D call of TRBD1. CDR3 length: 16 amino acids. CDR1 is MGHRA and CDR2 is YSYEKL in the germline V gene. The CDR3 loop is CASRGRGRGQIGELFF.

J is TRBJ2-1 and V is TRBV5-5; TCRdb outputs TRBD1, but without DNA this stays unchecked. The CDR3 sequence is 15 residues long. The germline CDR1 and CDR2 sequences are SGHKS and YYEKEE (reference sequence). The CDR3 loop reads CASSSRDGGFYEQFF.

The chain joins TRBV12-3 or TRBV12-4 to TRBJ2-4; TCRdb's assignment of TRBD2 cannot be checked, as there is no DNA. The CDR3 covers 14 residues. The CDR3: CASSFGSAKNIQYF.

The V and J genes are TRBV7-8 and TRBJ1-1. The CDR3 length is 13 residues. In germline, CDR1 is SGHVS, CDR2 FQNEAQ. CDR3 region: CASSLSLGGGAFF.

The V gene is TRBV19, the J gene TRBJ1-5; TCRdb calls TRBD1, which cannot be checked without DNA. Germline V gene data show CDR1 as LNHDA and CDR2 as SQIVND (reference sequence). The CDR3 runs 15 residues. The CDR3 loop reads CASSAPRGSHQPQHF.

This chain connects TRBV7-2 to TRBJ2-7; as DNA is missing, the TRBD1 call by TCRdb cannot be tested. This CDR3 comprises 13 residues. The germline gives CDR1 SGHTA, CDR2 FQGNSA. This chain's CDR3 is CASSLSRQYEQYF. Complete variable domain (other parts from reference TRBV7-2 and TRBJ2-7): GAGVSQSPSNKVTEKGKDVELRCDPISGHTALYWYRQSLGQGLEFLIYFQGNSAPDKSGLPSDRFSAERTGGSVSTLTIQRTQQEDSAVYLCASSLSRQYEQYFGPGTRLTVT.

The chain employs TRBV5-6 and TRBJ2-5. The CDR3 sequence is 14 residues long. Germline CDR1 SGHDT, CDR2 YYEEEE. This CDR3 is CASSFWGSEETQYF.

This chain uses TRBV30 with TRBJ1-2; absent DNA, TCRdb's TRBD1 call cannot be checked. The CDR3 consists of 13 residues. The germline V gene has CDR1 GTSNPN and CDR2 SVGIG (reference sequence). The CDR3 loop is CAWSSTGDGGYTF. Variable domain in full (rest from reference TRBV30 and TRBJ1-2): SQTIHQWPATLVQPVGSPLSLECTVEGTSNPNLYWYRQAAGRGLQLLFYSVGIGQISSEVPQNLSASRPQDRQFILSSKKLLLSDSGFYLCAWSSTGDGGYTFGSGTRLTVV.

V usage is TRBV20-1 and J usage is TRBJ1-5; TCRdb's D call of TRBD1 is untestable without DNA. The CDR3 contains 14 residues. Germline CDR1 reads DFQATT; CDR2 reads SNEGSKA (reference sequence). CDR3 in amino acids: CSARAGTGVQPQHF.

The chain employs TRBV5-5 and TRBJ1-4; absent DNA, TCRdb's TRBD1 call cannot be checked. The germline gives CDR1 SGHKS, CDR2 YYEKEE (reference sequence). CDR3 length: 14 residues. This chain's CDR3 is CASSSPEHVGKLFF. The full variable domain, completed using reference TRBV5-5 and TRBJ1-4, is DAGVTQSPTHLIKTRGQQVTLRCSPISGHKSVSWYQQVLGQGPQFIFQYYEKEERGRGNFPDRFSARQFPNYSSELNVNALLLGDSALYLCASSSPEHVGKLFFGSGTQLSVL.

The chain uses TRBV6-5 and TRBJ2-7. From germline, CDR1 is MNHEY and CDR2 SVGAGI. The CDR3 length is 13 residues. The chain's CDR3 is CASSFLAEYEQYF.

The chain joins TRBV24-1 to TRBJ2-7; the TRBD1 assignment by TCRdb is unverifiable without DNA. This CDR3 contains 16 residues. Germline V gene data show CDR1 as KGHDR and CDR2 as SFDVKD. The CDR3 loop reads CATSDSGTGGGYEQYF.

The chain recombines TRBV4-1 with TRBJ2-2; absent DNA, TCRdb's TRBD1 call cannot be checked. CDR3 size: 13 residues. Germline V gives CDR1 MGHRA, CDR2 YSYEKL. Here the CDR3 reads CASSQRGPGELFF.

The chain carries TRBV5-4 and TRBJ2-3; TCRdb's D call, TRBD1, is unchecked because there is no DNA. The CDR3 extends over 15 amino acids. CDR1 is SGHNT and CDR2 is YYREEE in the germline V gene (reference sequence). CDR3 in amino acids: CASSLEGQGRDTQYF.

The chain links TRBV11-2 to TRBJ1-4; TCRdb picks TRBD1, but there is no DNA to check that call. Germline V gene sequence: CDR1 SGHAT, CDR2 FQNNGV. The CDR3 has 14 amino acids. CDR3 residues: CASSFGQLNEKLFF.